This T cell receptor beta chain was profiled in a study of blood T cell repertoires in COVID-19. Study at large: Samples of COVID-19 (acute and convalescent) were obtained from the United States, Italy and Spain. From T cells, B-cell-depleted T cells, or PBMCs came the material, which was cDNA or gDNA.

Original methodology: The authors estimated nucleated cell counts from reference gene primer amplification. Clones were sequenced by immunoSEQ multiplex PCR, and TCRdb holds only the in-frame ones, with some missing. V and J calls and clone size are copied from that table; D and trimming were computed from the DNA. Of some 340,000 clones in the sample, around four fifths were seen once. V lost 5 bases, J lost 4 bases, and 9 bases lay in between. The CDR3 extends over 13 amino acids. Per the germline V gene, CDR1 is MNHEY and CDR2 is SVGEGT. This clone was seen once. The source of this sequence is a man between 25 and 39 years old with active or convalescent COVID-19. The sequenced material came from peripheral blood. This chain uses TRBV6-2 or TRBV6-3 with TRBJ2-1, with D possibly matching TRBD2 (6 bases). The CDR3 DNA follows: TGTGCCAGCAGTCAGGGACTTTACAATGAGCAGTTCTTC. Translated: CASSQGLYNEQFF.